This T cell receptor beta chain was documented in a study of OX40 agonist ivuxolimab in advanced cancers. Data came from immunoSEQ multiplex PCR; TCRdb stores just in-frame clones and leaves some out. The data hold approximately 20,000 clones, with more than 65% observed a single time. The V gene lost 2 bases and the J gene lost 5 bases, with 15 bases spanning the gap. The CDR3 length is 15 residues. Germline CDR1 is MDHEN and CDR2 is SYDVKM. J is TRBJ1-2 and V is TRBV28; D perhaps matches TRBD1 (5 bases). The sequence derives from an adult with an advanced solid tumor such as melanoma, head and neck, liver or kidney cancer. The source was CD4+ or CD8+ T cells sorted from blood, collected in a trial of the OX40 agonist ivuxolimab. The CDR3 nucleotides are TGTGCCAGCAGTTTAATCCAGGGACGGGCATATGGCTACACCTTC. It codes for CASSLIQGRAYGYTF.